These T cell receptor beta chains were read from a single sample in a study of T cells in localized non-small cell lung cancer. TCRdb keeps only in-frame clones here, not all; method: immunoSEQ multiplex PCR. The sample shows 25,000 to 30,000 clones, around nine tenths of them seen only once. The sequenced sample was peripheral blood, obtained before any cancer treatment. These receptors all come from a female donor at least 60 years old with stage III squamous cell lung carcinoma. Both conserved end residues are part of each CDR3. The D gene is left open where the match is weak. The size of a clone is reported for some rows only, either as once, few or many, or as a class for expanded clones.

>-|-|TRBJ1-5|TRBV28
CASSFRGPTPVAGVSNQPQHF
TGTGCCAGCAGTTTTCGTGGCCCTACACCTGTCGCAGGGGTAAGCAATCAGCCCCAGCATTTT
>-|-|TRBJ2-5|TRBV11-2
CASRGKTQYF
TGTGCCAGCAGGGGGAAGACCCAGTACTTC
>-|TRBD1|TRBJ2-7|TRBV5-1
CASSEDRSYEQYF
TGCGCCAGCAGTGAGGACAGGAGCTACGAGCAGTACTTC
>-|-|TRBJ2-7|TRBV19
CASSIRPGPEYEQYF
TGTGCCAGTAGTATACGCCCGGGGCCAGAATACGAGCAGTACTTC
>-|-|TRBJ1-3|TRBV5-8
CASRDRGLGNTIYF
TGTGCCAGCAGGGACAGAGGACTAGGAAACACCATATATTTT
>-|-|TRBJ2-5|TRBV5-4
CASTLRGGGTQETQYF
TGTGCCAGCACCTTACGAGGCGGGGGCACCCAAGAGACCCAGTACTTC
>-|-|TRBJ1-2|TRBV28
CASSLGQGNYGYTF
TGTGCCAGCAGTTTAGGTCAGGGCAACTATGGCTACACCTTC
>-|TRBD2|TRBJ2-3|TRBV5-1
CASSGLAGGKGTDTQYF
TGCGCCAGCAGCGGACTAGCGGGGGGCAAGGGCACAGATACGCAGTATTTT
>-|TRBD2|TRBJ2-3|TRBV19
CASRNLAGGSTDTQYF
TGTGCCAGTAGGAACTTAGCGGGAGGGAGCACAGATACGCAGTATTTT
>-|-|TRBJ1-1|TRBV15
CATSRVRRGGTEAFF
TGTGCCACCAGCAGAGTCCGGCGGGGAGGCACTGAAGCTTTCTTT
>few|TRBD2|TRBJ2-1|TRBV9
CASSVPLAGGNEQFF
TGTGCCAGCAGCGTACCGCTAGCGGGAGGCAATGAGCAGTTCTTC
>-|-|TRBJ1-6|TRBV30
CAWSGNSPLHF
TGTGCCTGGAGTGGTAATTCACCCCTCCACTTT
>-|-|TRBJ2-3|TRBV21-1
CASRGITDTQYF
TGTGCCAGCAGAGGGATAACAGATACGCAGTATTTT
>-|-|TRBJ2-2|TRBV27
CASSFNTGELFF
TGTGCCAGCAGTTTCAATACCGGGGAGCTGTTTTTT
>-|-|TRBJ1-6|TRBV2
CASRKTASGDSPLHF
TGTGCCAGCAGGAAAACGGCCTCAGGAGACTCACCCCTCCACTTT
>-|TRBD2|TRBJ2-3|TRBV11-2
CASSLVRASGKDTQYF
TGTGCCAGCAGCTTAGTAAGGGCTAGCGGGAAAGATACGCAGTATTTT
>-|-|TRBJ2-7|TRBV6-4
CASSAKADSQNEQYF
TGTGCCAGCAGTGCCAAGGCAGACAGTCAAAACGAGCAGTACTTC
>-|-|TRBJ1-1|TRBV5-1
CASSAGREKAFF
TGCGCCAGCAGCGCGGGCCGGGAGAAAGCTTTCTTT
>-|-|TRBJ2-5|TRBV2
CASKRQVQETQYF
TGTGCCAGCAAAAGACAGGTACAAGAGACCCAGTACTTC
>-|TRBD1|TRBJ2-7|TRBV28
CASRDWDRAISYEQYF
TGTGCCAGCAGGGACTGGGACAGGGCTATCTCCTACGAGCAGTACTTC
>-|TRBD2|TRBJ2-3|TRBV6-5
CASRLAGASDTQYF
TGTGCCAGCAGACTAGCGGGAGCGTCGGATACGCAGTATTTT
>-|-|TRBJ2-1|TRBV30
CAWSGWSSYNEQFF
TGTGCCTGGAGTGGCTGGAGCTCCTACAATGAGCAGTTCTTC